Listed here are 21 T cell receptor beta chains from one sample, sequenced in a study of T-cell reconstitution after alpha-beta-depleted transplantation in children. A library of TCRbeta sequences, prepared with unique molecular identifiers, was generated. TCRdb passed the PCR reads through MiXCR, listing each CDR3 protein once. The sample holds about 580,000 distinct CDR3 sequences, under 25% seen once. Sequenced here: PBMCs, mostly from graft donor cells, sampled 360 days after TCRalphabeta/CD19-depleted stem cell transplant. These receptors originate from a boy younger than two who had a stem cell transplant for acute myeloid leukemia, so the T cells may come from the graft donor.

There are many counts of this clonotype. This chain connects TRBV6-2 or TRBV6-3 to TRBJ2-5; D is ambiguous. V gave up 4 bases and J gave up 4 bases, with 16 bases separating them. There are 15 residues in the CDR3. Germline loops: CDR1 MNHEY, CDR2 SVGEGT. The DNA of the CDR3 is TGTGCCAGCAGTTCAGGTCCTGGGATGGCAGAGACCCAGTACTTC. This sequence encodes CASSSGPGMAETQYF.

This clonotype was detected a few times. This chain joins TRBV4-3 and TRBJ2-3; D remains ambiguous. Germline V gives CDR1 LGHNA, CDR2 YSLEER. This CDR3 spans 13 amino acids. V was clipped by 3 bases and J by 0 bases, with 4 bases between them. In nucleotides, the CDR3 is TGCGCCAGCAGCCAGCTGAGCACAGATACGCAGTATTTT. Translated, it gives CASSQLSTDTQYF.

The J gene is TRBJ2-3, the V gene TRBV15; 13 bases line up with TRBD2. The CDR3 spans 16 residues. J lost 4 bases, V lost 4 bases, and 5 bases had no gene match. CDR1 is LNHNV and CDR2 is YYDKDF in the germline V gene (reference sequence). This CDR3 reads CATSIRLAGGSDTQYF. DNA for the CDR3: TGTGCCACCAGCATTCGACTAGCGGGAGGATCAGATACGCAGTATTTT.

The rearrangement joins TRBV9 to TRBJ2-1; 9 bases match TRBD2. Germline CDR1 and CDR2: SGDLS and YYNGEE. V lost 1 base and J lost 8; bases outside the gene matches: 10. The CDR3 is 16 amino acids. The CDR3 spells CASSVSKRGAGDEQFF. CDR3 coding DNA: TGTGCCAGCAGCGTATCCAAGCGGGGGGCGGGCGATGAGCAGTTCTTC.

The chain is built from TRBV5-1 and TRBJ2-5; D not resolved. Trimming stripped 4 bases from V and 1 base from J, with 11 bases between. The CDR3 loop spans 14 amino acids. Germline V CDR1 and CDR2: SGHRS, YFSETQ. The CDR3 sequence is CASSVGRTQETQYF. Here the CDR3 DNA reads TGCGCCAGCAGCGTCGGACGGACCCAAGAGACCCAGTACTTC.

This clonotype was counted only a few times. The chain couples TRBV2 to TRBJ1-5; 7 nucleotides line up with TRBD1. Looked up from germline, CDR1 is SNHLY and CDR2 is FYNNEI. The CDR3 is made up of 15 amino acids. The V segment lost 6 bases and the J segment 1 base; nucleotides outside the gene matches: 6. CDR3 sequence (DNA): TGTGCCAGCAGAAAGACAGGGTTGAGCAATCAGCCCCAGCATTTT. Amino acids: CASRKTGLSNQPQHF.

This clonotype was counted only a few times. The V call is TRBV6-5, the J call TRBJ2-3; no clear D gene. V lost 3 bases and J 0 bases, leaving 13 bases between the germline ends. Germline lookup yields CDR1 MNHEY and CDR2 SVGAGI. This CDR3 contains 16 residues. CDR3 coding DNA: TGTGCCAGCAGTTATGAGACGTACACTAGCACAGATACGCAGTATTTT. Its translation is CASSYETYTSTDTQYF.

This clonotype was picked up many times. V is TRBV28 and J is TRBJ2-1; no definite D call. Looked up from germline, CDR1 is MDHEN and CDR2 is SYDVKM. The CDR3 covers 14 residues. The V and J ends lost 2 bases and 6 bases respectively, with 11 bases between them. The CDR3: CASSLDAHSNEQFF. CDR3 sequence (DNA): TGTGCCAGCAGTTTAGACGCTCACTCCAATGAGCAGTTCTTC.

Concerning this clonotype itself: This may stem from a read error, because a much larger clone lies one nucleotide away. The J gene is TRBJ2-1, the V gene TRBV5-1; no clear D gene. CDR1 is SGHRS, CDR2 YFSETQ, per germline. This CDR3 comprises 12 residues. V was pared by 1 base and J by 5 bases, with 4 bases between. CDR3 protein: CASSLRDNEQFF. The CDR3 bases are TGCGCCAGCAGCTTGAGGGACAATGAGCAGTTCTTC.

The V gene is TRBV7-3, the J gene TRBJ2-1; the D gene could be TRBD1 or TRBD2 (5 bases each). Germline V gene data show CDR1 as SGHTA and CDR2 as FQGTGA. The germline V and J ends were trimmed by 2 bases and 8 bases, with 16 bases remaining between them. The CDR3 loop spans 15 amino acids. The DNA of the CDR3 is TGTGCCAGCAGCTTACGACTGGGGGTGTGGGATGAGCAGTTCTTC. Its protein is CASSLRLGVWDEQFF.

This clonotype appeared a few times. The V call is TRBV12-3 or TRBV12-4, the J call TRBJ2-7; 9 bases line up with TRBD1. The length of the CDR3 is 13 residues. V dropped 4 bases and J dropped 7; count of bases not matched to a gene: 5. The CDR3 reads CASSSQGAREQYF. CDR3 nucleotides: TGTGCCAGCAGTTCACAGGGGGCGCGAGAGCAGTACTTC.

This clonotype has only a few counts. The J gene is TRBJ1-1, the V gene TRBV20-1; 8 positions match TRBD1. The V segment lost 0 bases and the J segment 4 bases; nucleotides outside the gene matches: 7. The CDR3 is 15 amino acids. The germline V gene has CDR1 DFQATT and CDR2 SNEGSKA (reference sequence). The CDR3 DNA sequence: TGCAGTGCTAGAGATCCAGACAGGGGCATCACTGAAGCTTTCTTT. It yields the protein CSARDPDRGITEAFF.

This chain uses TRBV7-9 with TRBJ1-3; 10 bases are a match to TRBD1. Trimming cost V 1 base and J 8 bases; bases outside gene matches: 5. In germline, CDR1 is SEHNR, CDR2 FQNEAQ (reference sequence). The CDR3 loop spans 15 amino acids. The CDR3 is CASSLDRDRGYTIYF. Here the CDR3 DNA reads TGTGCCAGCAGCTTAGACCGGGACAGGGGATACACCATATATTTT.

The chain is built from TRBV7-6 and TRBJ2-5; no clear D. V lost 5 bases and J 4 bases, leaving 20 bases between the germline ends. There are 16 residues in the CDR3. The germline V gene encodes CDR1 SGHVS and CDR2 FNYEAQ. The CDR3 sequence: CASSGVGRPYGETQYF. The CDR3 DNA is TGTGCCAGCAGCGGGGTGGGCAGGCCCTATGGAGAGACCCAGTACTTC.

This chain uses TRBV12-3 or TRBV12-4 with TRBJ1-5; D unresolved. V was cut by 3 bases and J by 1 base, with 4 bases left in between. The CDR3 runs 13 residues. The DNA of the CDR3 is TGTGCCAGCAGTTTTAGCAGCAATCAGCCCCAGCATTTT. Its translation is CASSFSSNQPQHF.

For this clonotype: A much more abundant neighbour one base away suggests this may be a read error. The conserved phenylalanine or tryptophan normally closing the CDR3 is absent here, so this likely arose from a read error. The genes are TRBV9 and TRBJ1-1; the D gene is possibly TRBD1 (5 bases). CDR1 and CDR2 (germline): SGDLS, YYNGEE. The CDR3 is 15 amino acids. Trimming stripped 0 bases from V and 2 bases from J, with 11 bases between. The CDR3 DNA follows: TGTGCCAGCAGCGTAGATCCGGGGCCAAACACTGAAGCTTTCATT. Its protein product is CASSVDPGPNTEAFI.

As DNA, the CDR3 is TGCAGTGTCCAACGACAGGGGTGGCGCGAAAAACTGTTTTTT. Translation: CSVQRQGWREKLFF. V is TRBV20-1 and J is TRBJ1-4, with 8 bases fitting TRBD1. The V segment lost 7 bases and the J segment 8 bases; nucleotides outside the gene matches: 12. Germline V gene sequence: CDR1 DFQATT, CDR2 SNEGSKA (reference sequence). The CDR3 has 14 residues.

The chain employs TRBV12-3 or TRBV12-4 and TRBJ2-3; D is perhaps TRBD1 (5 bases). The V and J ends lost 5 bases and 3 bases respectively, with 12 bases between them. This CDR3 is built from 14 residues. The CDR3: CASSTGPRTDTQYF. The CDR3, as DNA: TGTGCCAGCAGTACAGGTCCTCGGACAGATACGCAGTATTTT.

The chain recombines TRBV7-9 with TRBJ1-2, with TRBD1 identical over 10 bases. The CDR3 spans 16 residues. Trimming at V came to 5 bases and at J to 1 base, leaving 7 bases not matched to a gene. Germline V gene sequence: CDR1 SEHNR, CDR2 FQNEAQ (reference sequence). CDR3 loop: CASSTGTGADNYGYTF. DNA of the CDR3: TGTGCCAGCAGCACAGGGACAGGGGCCGATAACTATGGCTACACCTTC.

Ten or more counts support this clonotype. This sequence joins TRBV12-3 or TRBV12-4 and TRBJ2-2; no firm D call. V lost 4 bases to trimming and J lost 1 base, with 4 bases between them. The CDR3 runs to 13 residues. CDR3 bases: TGTGCCAGCAGTTACATGAACACCGGGGAGCTGTTTTTT. Translating gives CASSYMNTGELFF.

This sequence joins TRBV29-1 and TRBJ1-1; unclear D gene. The V end lost 5 bases, the J end lost 1 base, and 8 bases lay between the germline ends. Looked up from germline, CDR1 is SQVTM and CDR2 is ANQGSEA. The CDR3 totals 12 residues. The CDR3 sequence: CSVFDGNTEAFF. The CDR3 bases are TGCAGCGTTTTTGACGGGAACACTGAAGCTTTCTTT.